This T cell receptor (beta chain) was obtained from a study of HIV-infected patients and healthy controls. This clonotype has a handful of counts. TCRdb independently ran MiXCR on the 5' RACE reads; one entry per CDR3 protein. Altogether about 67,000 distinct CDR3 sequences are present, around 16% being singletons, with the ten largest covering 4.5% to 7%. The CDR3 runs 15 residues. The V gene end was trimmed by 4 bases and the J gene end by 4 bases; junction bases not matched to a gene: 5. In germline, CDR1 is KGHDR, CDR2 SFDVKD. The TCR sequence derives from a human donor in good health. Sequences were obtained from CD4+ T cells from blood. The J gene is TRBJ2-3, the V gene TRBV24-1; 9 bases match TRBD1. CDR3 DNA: TGTGCCACCAGTGACTGGGACAGGGCCCCAGATACGCAGTATTTT. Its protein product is CATSDWDRAPDTQYF.